Reported below is one T cell receptor (beta chain). This sample stems from a study of control samples from healthy donors and cancer patients. V was pared by 3 bases and J by 4 bases, with 3 bases of the junction left unmatched. CDR1 is SEHNR, CDR2 FQNEAQ, per germline (reference sequence). CDR3 size: 15 residues. TCRdb keeps only in-frame clones here, not all; method: immunoSEQ multiplex PCR. The data hold some 80,000 clones, with over 85% observed a single time. This receptor was taken from a man aged 50 to 60 in good health. Specimen: blood. The chain has TRBV7-9 and TRBJ1-3, with TRBD1 matching 10 bases. In DNA form, the CDR3 reads TGTGCCAGCAGCTTCCCGGGACAGGGGGGAAACACCATATATTTT. It is translated as CASSFPGQGGNTIYF.